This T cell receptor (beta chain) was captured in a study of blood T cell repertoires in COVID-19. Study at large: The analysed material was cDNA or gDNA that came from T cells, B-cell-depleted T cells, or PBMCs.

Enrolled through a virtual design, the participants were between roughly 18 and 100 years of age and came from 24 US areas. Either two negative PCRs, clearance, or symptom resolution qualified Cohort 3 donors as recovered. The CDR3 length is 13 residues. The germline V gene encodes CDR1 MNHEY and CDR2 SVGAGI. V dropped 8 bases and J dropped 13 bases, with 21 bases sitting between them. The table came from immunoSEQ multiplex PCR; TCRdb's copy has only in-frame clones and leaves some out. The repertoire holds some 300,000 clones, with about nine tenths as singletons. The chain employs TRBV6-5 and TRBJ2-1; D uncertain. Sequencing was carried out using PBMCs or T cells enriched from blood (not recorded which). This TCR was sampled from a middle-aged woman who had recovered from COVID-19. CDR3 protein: CASLSPLLRIQFF. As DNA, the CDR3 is TGTGCCAGCCTAAGCCCGCTGCTGAGAATACAGTTCTTC.